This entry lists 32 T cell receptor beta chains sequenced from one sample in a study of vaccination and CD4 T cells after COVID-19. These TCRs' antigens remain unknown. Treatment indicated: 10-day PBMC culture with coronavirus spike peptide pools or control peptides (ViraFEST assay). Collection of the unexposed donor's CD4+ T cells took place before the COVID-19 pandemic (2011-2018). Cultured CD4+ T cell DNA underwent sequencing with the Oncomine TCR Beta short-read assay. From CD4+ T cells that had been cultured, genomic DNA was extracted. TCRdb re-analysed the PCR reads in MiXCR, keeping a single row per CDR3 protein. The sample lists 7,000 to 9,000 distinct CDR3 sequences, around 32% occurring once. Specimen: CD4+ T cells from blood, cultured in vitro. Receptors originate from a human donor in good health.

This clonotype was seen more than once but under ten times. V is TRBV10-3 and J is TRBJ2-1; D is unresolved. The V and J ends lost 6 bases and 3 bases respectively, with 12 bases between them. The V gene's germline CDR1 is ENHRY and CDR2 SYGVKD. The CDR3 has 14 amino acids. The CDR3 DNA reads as TGTGCCATCAGCGCTAGATGGGACTACAATGAGCAGTTCTTC. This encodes CAISARWDYNEQFF.

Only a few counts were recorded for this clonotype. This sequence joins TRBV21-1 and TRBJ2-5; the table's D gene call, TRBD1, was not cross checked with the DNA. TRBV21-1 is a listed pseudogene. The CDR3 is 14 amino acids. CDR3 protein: CASKKGQGEETQYF. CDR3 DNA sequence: TGTGCCAGCAAAAAGGGCCAGGGGGAGGAGACCCAGTACTTC.

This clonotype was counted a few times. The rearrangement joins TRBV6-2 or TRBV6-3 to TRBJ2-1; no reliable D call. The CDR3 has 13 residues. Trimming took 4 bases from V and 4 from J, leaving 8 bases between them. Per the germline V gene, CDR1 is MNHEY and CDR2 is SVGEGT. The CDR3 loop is CASSSSRYNEQFF. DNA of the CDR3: TGTGCCAGCAGTTCGTCTAGGTACAATGAGCAGTTCTTC.

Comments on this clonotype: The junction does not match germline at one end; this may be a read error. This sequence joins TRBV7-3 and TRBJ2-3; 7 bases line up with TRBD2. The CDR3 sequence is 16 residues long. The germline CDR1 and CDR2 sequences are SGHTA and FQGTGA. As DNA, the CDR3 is TGTGCCGGCAGCCGGCGCCCGGGACTAAACACAGATACGCAGTATTTT. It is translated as CAGSRRPGLNTDTQYF. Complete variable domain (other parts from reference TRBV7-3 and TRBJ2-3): GAGVSQTPSNKVTEKGKYVELRCDPISGHTALYWYRQSLGQGPEFLIYFQGTGAADDSGLPNDRFFAVRPEGSVSTLKIQRTERGDSAVYLCAGSRRPGLNTDTQYFGPGTRLTVL.

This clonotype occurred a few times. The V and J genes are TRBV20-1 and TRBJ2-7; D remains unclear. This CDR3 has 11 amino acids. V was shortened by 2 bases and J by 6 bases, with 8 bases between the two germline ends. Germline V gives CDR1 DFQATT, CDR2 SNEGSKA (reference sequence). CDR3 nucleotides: TGCAGTGCTAGAAATGGCCCCGAGCAGTACTTC. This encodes CSARNGPEQYF.

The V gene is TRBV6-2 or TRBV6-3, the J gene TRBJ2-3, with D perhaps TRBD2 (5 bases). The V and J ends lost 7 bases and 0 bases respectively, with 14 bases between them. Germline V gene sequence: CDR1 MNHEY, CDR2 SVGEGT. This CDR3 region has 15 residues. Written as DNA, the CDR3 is TGTGCCAGCACTGAACACCGGGGAAGCACAGATACGCAGTATTTT. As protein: CASTEHRGSTDTQYF.

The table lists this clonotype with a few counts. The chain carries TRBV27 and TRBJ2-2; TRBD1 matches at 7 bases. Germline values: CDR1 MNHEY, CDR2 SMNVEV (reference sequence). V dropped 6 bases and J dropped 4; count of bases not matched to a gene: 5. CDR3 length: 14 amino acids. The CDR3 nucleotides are TGTGCCAGCAGATCGGACAGGACCACCGGGGAGCTGTTTTTT. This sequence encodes CASRSDRTTGELFF.

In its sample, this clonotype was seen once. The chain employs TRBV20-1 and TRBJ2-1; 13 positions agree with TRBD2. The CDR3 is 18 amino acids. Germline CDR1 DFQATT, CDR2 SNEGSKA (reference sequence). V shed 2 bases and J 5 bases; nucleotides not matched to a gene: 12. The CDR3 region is CSARSFPGLAGLHNEQFF. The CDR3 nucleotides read TGCAGTGCTAGATCATTCCCGGGACTAGCGGGATTACACAATGAGCAGTTCTTC.

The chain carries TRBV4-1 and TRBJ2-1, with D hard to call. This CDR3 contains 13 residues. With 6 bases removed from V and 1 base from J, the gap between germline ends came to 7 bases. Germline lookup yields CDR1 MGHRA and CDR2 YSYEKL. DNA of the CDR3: TGCGCCAGCAGTAGGGATTCCTACAATGAGCAGTTCTTC. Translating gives CASSRDSYNEQFF.

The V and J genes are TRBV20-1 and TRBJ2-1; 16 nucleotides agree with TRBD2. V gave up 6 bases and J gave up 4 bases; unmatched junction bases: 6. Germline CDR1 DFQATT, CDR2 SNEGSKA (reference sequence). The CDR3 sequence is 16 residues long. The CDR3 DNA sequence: TGCAGTGCCCGGGGACTAGCGGGAGGGGGGTACAATGAGCAGTTCTTC. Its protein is CSARGLAGGGYNEQFF.

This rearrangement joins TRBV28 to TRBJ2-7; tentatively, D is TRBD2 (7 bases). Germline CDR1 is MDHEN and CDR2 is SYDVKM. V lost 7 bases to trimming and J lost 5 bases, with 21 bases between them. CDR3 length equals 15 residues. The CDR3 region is CASTPPRGAGNEQYF. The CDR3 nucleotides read TGTGCCAGCACCCCGCCTCGGGGGGCGGGAAACGAGCAGTACTTC. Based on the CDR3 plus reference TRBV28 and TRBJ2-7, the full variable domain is DVKVTQSSRYLVKRTGEKVFLECVQDMDHENMFWYRQDPGLGLRLIYFSYDVKMKEKGDIPEGYSVSREKKERFSLILESASTNQTSMYLCASTPPRGAGNEQYFGPGTRLTVT.

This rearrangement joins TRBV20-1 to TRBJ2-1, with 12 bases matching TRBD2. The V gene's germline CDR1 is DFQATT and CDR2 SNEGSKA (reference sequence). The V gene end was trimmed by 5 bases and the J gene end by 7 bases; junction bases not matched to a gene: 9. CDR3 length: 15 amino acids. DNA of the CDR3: TGCAGTGCTGAAAGAGGACTAGCGGGAAATAATGAGCAGTTCTTC. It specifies CSAERGLAGNNEQFF.

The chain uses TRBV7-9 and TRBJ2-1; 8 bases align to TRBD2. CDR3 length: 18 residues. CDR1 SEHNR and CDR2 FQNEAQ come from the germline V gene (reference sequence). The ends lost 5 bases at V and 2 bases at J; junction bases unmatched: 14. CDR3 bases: TGTGCCAGCAGCCTCTACACCTTAGGAGCGGGAGCCTACAATGAGCAGTTCTTC. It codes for CASSLYTLGAGAYNEQFF.

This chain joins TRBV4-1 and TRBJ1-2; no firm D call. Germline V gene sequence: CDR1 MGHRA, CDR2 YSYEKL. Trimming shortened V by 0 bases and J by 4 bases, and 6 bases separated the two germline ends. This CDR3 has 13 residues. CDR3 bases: TGCGCCAGCAGCCAAGAACCGGCCTATGGCTACACCTTC. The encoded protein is CASSQEPAYGYTF.

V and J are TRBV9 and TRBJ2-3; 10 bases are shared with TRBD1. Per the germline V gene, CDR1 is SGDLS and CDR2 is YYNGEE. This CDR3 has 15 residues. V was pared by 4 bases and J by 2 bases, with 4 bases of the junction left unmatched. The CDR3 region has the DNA TGTGCCAGCAGCTCGGGACAGGGGCACACAGATACGCAGTATTTT. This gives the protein CASSSGQGHTDTQYF.

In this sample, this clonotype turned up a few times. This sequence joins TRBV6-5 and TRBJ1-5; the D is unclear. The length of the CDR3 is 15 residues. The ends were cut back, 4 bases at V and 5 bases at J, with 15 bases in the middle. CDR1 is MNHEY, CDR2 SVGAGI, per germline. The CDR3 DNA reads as TGTGCCAGCAGTTTGACCAGAGATCGCCATCAGCCCCAGCATTTT. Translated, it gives CASSLTRDRHQPQHF.

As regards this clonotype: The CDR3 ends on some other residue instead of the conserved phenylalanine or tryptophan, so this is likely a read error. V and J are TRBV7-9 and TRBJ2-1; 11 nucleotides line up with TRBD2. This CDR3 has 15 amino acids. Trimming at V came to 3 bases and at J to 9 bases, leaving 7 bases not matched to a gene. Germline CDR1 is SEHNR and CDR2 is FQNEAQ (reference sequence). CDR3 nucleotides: TGTGCCAGCAGCTTTGAATCTAGCGGGAGGAGTGAGCAGTTCTTG. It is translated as CASSFESSGRSEQFL.

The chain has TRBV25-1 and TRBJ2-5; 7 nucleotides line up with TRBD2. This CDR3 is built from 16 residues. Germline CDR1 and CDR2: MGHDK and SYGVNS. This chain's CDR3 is CPALPSGEACQETQYF. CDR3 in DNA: TGTCCCGCCCTTCCTAGCGGAGAGGCATGCCAAGAGACCCAGTACTTC.

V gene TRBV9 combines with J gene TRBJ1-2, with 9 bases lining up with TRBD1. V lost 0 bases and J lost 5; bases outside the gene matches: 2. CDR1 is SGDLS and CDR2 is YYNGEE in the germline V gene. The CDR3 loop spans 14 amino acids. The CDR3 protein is CASSVGDRAYGYTF. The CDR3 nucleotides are TGTGCCAGCAGCGTAGGGGACAGGGCGTATGGCTACACCTTC.

CDR3 coding DNA: TGTGCCAGCAGTGGGCCACACAATGAGCAGTTCTTC. It specifies CASSGPHNEQFF. This rearrangement joins TRBV28 to TRBJ2-1; D call uncertain. The CDR3 is 12 residues long. V was trimmed by 5 bases and J by 5 bases, leaving 7 bases between them. Germline V lookup: CDR1 MDHEN, CDR2 SYDVKM.

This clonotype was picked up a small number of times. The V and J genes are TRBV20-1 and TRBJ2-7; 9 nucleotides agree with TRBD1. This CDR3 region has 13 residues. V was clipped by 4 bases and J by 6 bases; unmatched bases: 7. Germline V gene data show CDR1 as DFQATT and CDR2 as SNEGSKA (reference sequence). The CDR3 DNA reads TGCAGTGCTACGGACAGGGGTATTAGCGAGCAGTACTTC. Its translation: CSATDRGISEQYF.

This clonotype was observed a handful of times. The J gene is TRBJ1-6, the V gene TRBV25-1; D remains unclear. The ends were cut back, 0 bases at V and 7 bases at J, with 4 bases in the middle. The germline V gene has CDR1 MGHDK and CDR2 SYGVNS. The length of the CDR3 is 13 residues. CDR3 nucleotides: TGTGCCAGCAGTGAATACGGGAATTCACCCCTCCACTTT. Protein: CASSEYGNSPLHF.

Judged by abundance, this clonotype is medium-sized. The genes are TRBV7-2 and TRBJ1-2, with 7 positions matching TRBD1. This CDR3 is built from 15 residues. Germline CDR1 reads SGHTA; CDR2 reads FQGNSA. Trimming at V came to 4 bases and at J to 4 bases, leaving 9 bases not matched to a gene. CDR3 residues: CASSYTGEGPYGYTF. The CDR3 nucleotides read TGTGCCAGCAGCTATACAGGGGAGGGCCCCTATGGCTACACCTTC.

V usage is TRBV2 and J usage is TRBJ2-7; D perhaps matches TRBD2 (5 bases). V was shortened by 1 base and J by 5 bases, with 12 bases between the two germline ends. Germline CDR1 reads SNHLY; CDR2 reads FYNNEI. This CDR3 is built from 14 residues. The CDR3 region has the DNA TGTGCCAGCAGTGAAGGAGGGAGTGGCCACGAGCAGTACTTC. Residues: CASSEGGSGHEQYF.

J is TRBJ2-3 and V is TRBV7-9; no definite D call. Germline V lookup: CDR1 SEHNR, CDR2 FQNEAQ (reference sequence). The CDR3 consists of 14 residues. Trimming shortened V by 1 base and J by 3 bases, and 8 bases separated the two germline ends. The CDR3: CASSLEGVTDTQYF. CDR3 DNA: TGTGCCAGCAGCTTAGAGGGCGTGACAGATACGCAGTATTTT.

CDR3 protein: CATSAPGRPYNEQFF. CDR3 bases: TGTGCCACCAGTGCTCCGGGACGGCCCTACAATGAGCAGTTCTTC. V and J are TRBV24-1 and TRBJ2-1; D is tentatively TRBD1 or TRBD2 (5 bases each). Germline loops: CDR1 KGHDR, CDR2 SFDVKD. The V end lost 5 bases, the J end lost 2 bases, and 12 bases lay between the germline ends. The CDR3 runs to 15 residues.

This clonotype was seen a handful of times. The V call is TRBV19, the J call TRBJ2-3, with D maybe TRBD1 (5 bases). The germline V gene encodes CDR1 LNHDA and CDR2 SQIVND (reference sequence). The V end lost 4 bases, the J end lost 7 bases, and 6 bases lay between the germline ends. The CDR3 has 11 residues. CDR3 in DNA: TGTGCCAGTAGTACAGGGTATACGCAGTATTTT. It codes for CASSTGYTQYF.

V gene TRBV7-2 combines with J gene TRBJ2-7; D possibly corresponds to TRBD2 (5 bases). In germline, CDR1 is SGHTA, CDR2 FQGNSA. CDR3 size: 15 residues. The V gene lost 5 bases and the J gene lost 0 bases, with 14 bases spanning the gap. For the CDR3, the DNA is TGTGCCAGCAGCCCCTCCCGAGCGGTCTCCTACGAGCAGTACTTC. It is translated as CASSPSRAVSYEQYF.

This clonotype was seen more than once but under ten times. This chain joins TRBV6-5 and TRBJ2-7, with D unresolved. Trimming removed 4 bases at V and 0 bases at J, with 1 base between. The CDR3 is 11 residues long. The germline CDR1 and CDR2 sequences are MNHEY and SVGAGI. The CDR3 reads CASSFSYEQYF. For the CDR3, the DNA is TGTGCCAGCAGTTTCTCCTACGAGCAGTACTTC.

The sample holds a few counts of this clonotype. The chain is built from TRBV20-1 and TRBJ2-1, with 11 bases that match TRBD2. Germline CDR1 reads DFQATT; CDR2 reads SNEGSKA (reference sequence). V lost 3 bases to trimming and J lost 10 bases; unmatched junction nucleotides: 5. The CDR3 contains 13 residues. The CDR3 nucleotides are TGCAGTGCTAGTCGGCTAGCGGGAGGCGAGCAGTTCTTC. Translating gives CSASRLAGGEQFF.

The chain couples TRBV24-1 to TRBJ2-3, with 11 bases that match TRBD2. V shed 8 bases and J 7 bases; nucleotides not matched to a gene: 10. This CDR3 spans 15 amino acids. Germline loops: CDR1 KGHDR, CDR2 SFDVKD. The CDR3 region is CATTETSGSGHTQYF. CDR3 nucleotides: TGTGCCACCACCGAAACTAGCGGGAGTGGGCATACGCAGTATTTT.

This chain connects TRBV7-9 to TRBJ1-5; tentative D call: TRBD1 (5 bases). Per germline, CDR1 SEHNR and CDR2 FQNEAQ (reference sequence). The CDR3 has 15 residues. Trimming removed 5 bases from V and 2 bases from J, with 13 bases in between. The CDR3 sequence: CASSGGRFGNQPQHF. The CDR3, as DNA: TGTGCCAGCAGCGGGGGACGGTTTGGCAATCAGCCCCAGCATTTT. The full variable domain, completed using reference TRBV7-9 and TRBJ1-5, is DTGVSQNPRHKITKRGQNVTFRCDPISEHNRLYWYRQTLGQGPEFLTYFQNEAQLEKSRLLSDRFSAERPKGSFSTLEIQRTEQGDSAMYLCASSGGRFGNQPQHFGDGTRLSIL.